The 18 T cell receptor beta chains presented below share a single source sample, sequenced in a study of vaccination and CD4 T cells after COVID-19. Their specific antigens are unknown. Described treatment: roughly 11-day PBMC culture with coronavirus spike peptide pools or control peptides (ViraFEST assay). CD4+ T cells that had been cultured provided DNA sequenced with the Oncomine TCR Beta short-read assay. TCRdb reprocessed the PCR reads via MiXCR and lists one record per CDR3 protein. The data show 17,000 or so distinct CDR3 sequences, 48% seen once. Material: CD4+ T cells from blood, cultured in vitro, obtained before SARS-CoV-2 vaccination. Receptors originate from a human donor who had recovered from COVID-19.

Only a few counts were recorded for this clonotype. The chain combines TRBV6-1 with TRBJ1-6, with 9 bases aligning to TRBD1. The CDR3 runs to 18 residues. Losses at the gene ends were 5 bases for V and 10 bases for J; bases not matched to a gene: 18. Germline CDR1 MNHNS, CDR2 SASEGT. The CDR3 reads CASSIDSRLPGQGSPLHF. Here the CDR3 DNA reads TGTGCCAGCAGTATAGACTCCAGGTTACCGGGACAGGGCTCACCCCTCCACTTT.

There are a few counts of this clonotype. The genes are TRBV20-1 and TRBJ1-5; TRBD1 might be the D (6 bases). The CDR3 is 12 amino acids. CDR1 is DFQATT and CDR2 is SNEGSKA in the germline V gene (reference sequence). Trimming left V 2 bases short and J 9 bases short, with 11 bases between. The CDR3 sequence: CSARQGGGPQHF. CDR3 coding DNA: TGCAGTGCTAGACAGGGAGGGGGGCCCCAGCATTTT.

The chain employs TRBV27 and TRBJ1-1; D is unresolved. CDR1 and CDR2 from the germline V gene are MNHEY and SMNVEV (reference sequence). The V end lost 5 bases, the J end lost 0 bases, and 10 bases lay between the germline ends. There are 14 residues in the CDR3. The CDR3, as DNA: TGTGCCAGCAGTGAATCCCGGGTGAACACTGAAGCTTTCTTT. It translates to CASSESRVNTEAFF.

The rearrangement joins TRBV23-1 to TRBJ1-5, with 7 bases identical to TRBD1. TRBV23-1 carries the ORF label, with uncertain function. CDR3 length: 20 residues. V shed 4 bases and J 0 bases; nucleotides not matched to a gene: 18. DNA for the CDR3: TGCGCCAGCAGTCTTCGGGACAGCCACACCACCCCCTATAGCAATCAGCCCCAGCATTTT. As protein: CASSLRDSHTTPYSNQPQHF.

This sequence joins TRBV20-1 and TRBJ2-5; TRBD2 agrees at 9 bases. Germline CDR1 is DFQATT and CDR2 is SNEGSKA (reference sequence). The CDR3 extends over 16 amino acids. With V trimmed by 0 bases and J by 2 bases, 7 bases remained unmatched. CDR3 coding DNA: TGCAGTGCTAGAGATAACGGCGGGGGGGAGCAAGAGACCCAGTACTTC. It yields the protein CSARDNGGGEQETQYF.

By share, this clonotype counts as medium-sized (0.01 to 0.1%). The CDR3 here is CASSKGANYGYTF. The CDR3 nucleotides are TGTGCCAGTAGTAAGGGGGCGAACTATGGCTACACCTTC. The chain uses TRBV19 and TRBJ1-2; TRBD1 matches 7 bases. Germline V gene sequence: CDR1 LNHDA, CDR2 SQIVND (reference sequence). Trimming cost V 4 bases and J 2 bases; bases outside gene matches: 1. The CDR3 spans 13 residues.

The chain uses TRBV20-1 and TRBJ2-1; D may be TRBD2 (6 bases). This CDR3 comprises 13 residues. The V end was cut by 3 bases, the J end by 3 bases, with 9 bases between. CDR1 and CDR2 (germline): DFQATT, SNEGSKA (reference sequence). CDR3 region: CSASGSVYNEQFF. CDR3 nucleotide sequence: TGCAGTGCTAGCGGGAGTGTCTACAATGAGCAGTTCTTC.

The chain is built from TRBV15 and TRBJ1-4, with 8 bases matching TRBD1. The V segment lost 1 base and the J segment 6 bases; nucleotides outside the gene matches: 4. Germline V CDR1 and CDR2: LNHNV, YYDKDF (reference sequence). The CDR3 spans 15 residues. CDR3 sequence (DNA): TGTGCCACCAGCAGAGGGGCAGGGGGCGATGAAAAACTGTTTTTT. Its protein is CATSRGAGGDEKLFF.

This chain uses TRBV2 with TRBJ2-7; D gene unclear. With 7 bases removed from V and 2 bases from J, the gap between germline ends came to 9 bases. Germline-derived CDR1 and CDR2 are SNHLY and FYNNEI. This CDR3 is 12 amino acids long. The CDR3 nucleotides are TGTGCCAGCACTCGGCGAACCTACGAGCAGTACTTC. Encoded protein: CASTRRTYEQYF. Variable domain in full (rest from reference TRBV2 and TRBJ2-7): EPEVTQTPSHQVTQMGQEVILRCVPISNHLYFYWYRQILGQKVEFLVSFYNNEISEKSEIFDDQFSVERPDGSNFTLKIRSTKLEDSAMYFCASTRRTYEQYFGPGTRLTVT.

The genes are TRBV20-1 and TRBJ1-2, with 8 nucleotides matching TRBD1. Per germline, CDR1 DFQATT and CDR2 SNEGSKA (reference sequence). This CDR3 has 13 amino acids. Trimming removed 5 bases from V and 6 bases from J; junction bases left unmatched: 8. The chain's CDR3 is CSARQGAPDGYTF. The CDR3 bases are TGCAGTGCTCGTCAGGGGGCGCCGGATGGCTACACCTTC.

This clonotype was picked up a small number of times. The rearrangement links TRBV30 to TRBJ1-2; D is possibly TRBD1 (5 bases). CDR3 size: 12 residues. Between the trimmed V and J ends, which lost 4 bases and 6 bases, there was a span of 12 bases. Germline V gene lookup returns CDR1 GTSNPN and CDR2 SVGIG (reference sequence). As DNA, the CDR3 is TGTGCCTGGATGACAGTGGGGAATGGCTACACCTTC. This translates into CAWMTVGNGYTF.

The chain carries TRBV24-1 and TRBJ2-3; 8 bases are shared with TRBD2. Germline CDR1 is KGHDR and CDR2 is SFDVKD. The junction had 15 bases not matched to a gene; V was cut back by 2 bases and J by 0 bases. The CDR3 covers 20 residues. In nucleotides, the CDR3 is TGTGCCACCAGTGATTCAATCGGGGGGAGCGGGGGCTCTAGCACAGATACGCAGTATTTT. Translating it yields CATSDSIGGSGGSSTDTQYF.

A few counts support this clonotype. This chain joins TRBV20-1 and TRBJ1-5; D possibly corresponds to TRBD1 (6 bases). CDR3 length: 15 residues. Per germline, CDR1 DFQATT and CDR2 SNEGSKA (reference sequence). The V end was cut by 4 bases, the J end by 4 bases, with 17 bases between. CDR3 region: CSATSRGGTNQPQHF. The CDR3 DNA is TGCAGTGCTACCTCAAGGGGGGGGACTAATCAGCCCCAGCATTTT.

The genes are TRBV6-2 or TRBV6-3 and TRBJ1-1; tentative D call: TRBD1 (5 bases). Germline CDR1 and CDR2: MNHEY and SVGEGT. Deletions cut 4 bases from V and 6 bases from J, with 18 bases between. This CDR3 has 15 residues. The CDR3 region is CASSFLDQGTPEAFF. The CDR3 bases are TGTGCCAGCAGTTTCCTCGACCAGGGAACCCCTGAAGCTTTCTTT.

There are a few counts of this clonotype. This chain uses TRBV12-3 or TRBV12-4 with TRBJ2-5; D is possibly TRBD2 (6 bases). The CDR3 totals 15 residues. The V end lost 7 bases, the J end lost 1 base, and 16 bases lay between the germline ends. The CDR3: CASNLRSGVQETQYF. The CDR3 nucleotides read TGTGCCAGCAACCTCCGTAGCGGAGTCCAAGAGACCCAGTACTTC.

The chain has TRBV27 and TRBJ2-2; D might be TRBD1 (5 bases). The V end lost 6 bases, the J end lost 6 bases, and 8 bases lay between the germline ends. This CDR3 is built from 12 residues. In germline, CDR1 is MNHEY, CDR2 SMNVEV (reference sequence). CDR3 loop: CASRSRAGELFF. The CDR3 region has the DNA TGTGCCAGCAGATCCAGGGCCGGGGAGCTGTTTTTT.

A note on this clonotype: The junction departs from the called germline gene at one end, perhaps through a read error. The rearrangement uses TRBV10-3 and TRBJ1-5; D ambiguous. Germline V gene sequence: CDR1 ENHRY, CDR2 SYGVKD. CDR3 length: 16 residues. Here the CDR3 reads CASSSGAVRDNQPQHF. The CDR3 DNA reads TGTGCCAGCAGTTCAGGTGCCGTGAGGGACAATCAGCCCCAGCATTTT.

The chain uses TRBV20-1 and TRBJ1-5, with D tentatively TRBD1 (5 bases). Germline lookup yields CDR1 DFQATT and CDR2 SNEGSKA (reference sequence). The length of the CDR3 is 13 residues. Trimming pared 5 bases from V and 4 bases from J, leaving 12 bases between. CDR3 loop: CSAQGLGNQPQHF. The CDR3 DNA is TGCAGTGCTCAGGGTTTAGGGAATCAGCCCCAGCATTTT.